The sample holds a few counts of the clone carrying this TCR beta chain. These data originate in a study of response to subunit inactivated influenza vaccine. The length of the CDR3 is 16 residues. Germline CDR1 and CDR2: SGHKS and YYEKEE (reference sequence). Deletions cut 2 bases from V and 1 base from J, with 13 bases between. A single record per CDR3 protein comes from TCRdb applying MiXCR to the RT-PCR reads. The sample contains over 400,000 distinct CDR3 sequences, 13% of which appear only once. This receptor was obtained from a man aged 45-65 years who received an inactivated influenza vaccine. This specimen was PBMCs from blood, taken 45 days after vaccination. This sequence joins TRBV5-5 and TRBJ1-5; no clear D gene. CDR3 sequence (DNA): TGTGCCAGCAGCTTACGCGGGTTGTCCAGCAATCAGCCCCAGCATTTT. It specifies CASSLRGLSSNQPQHF.